This T cell receptor beta chain was sequenced in a study of T cell changes during pregnancy in multiple sclerosis. Only in-frame clones appear in the TCRdb table, and some are missing; sequencing was by immunoSEQ multiplex PCR. The sample carries around 69,000 clones, approximately 92% recorded once. V lost 5 bases to trimming and J lost 0 bases; unmatched junction nucleotides: 4. This CDR3 has 16 residues. The V gene's germline CDR1 is SGHVS and CDR2 FNYEAQ. Material: peripheral blood, obtained in the first trimester of pregnancy. The V call is TRBV7-6, the J call TRBJ2-7, with 13 bases matching TRBD2. This sequence was found in a female donor with multiple sclerosis, enrolled in a pregnancy study. The CDR3 sequence is CASSRTSGSSSYEQYF. The CDR3 DNA sequence: TGTGCCAGCAGCAGGACTAGCGGGAGCTCCTCCTACGAGCAGTACTTC.